This T cell receptor (beta chain) was obtained from a study of blood T cell repertoires in COVID-19. Study-wide background: The United States, Italy and Spain were the sources of the acute and convalescent COVID-19 samples. T cells, B-cell-depleted T cells, or PBMCs supplied cDNA or gDNA.

As processed by the authors: Amplification of reference gene primers provided the estimated nucleated cell counts. Repertoires were generated with immunoSEQ multiplex PCR, while TCRdb's copy carries only in-frame clones and drops some. The V and J calls and clone size are taken from that table; D and trimming were inferred from the DNA. The sample lists hundreds of thousands of clones; around 87% were seen once. The specimen sequenced was peripheral blood. This TCR was sampled from a man in his sixties or seventies with acute or convalescent COVID-19.

The CDR3 protein is CASSRGRTQGEKLFF. The DNA for the CDR3 is TGTGCCAGCAGCAGGGGCCGAACCCAAGGCGAAAAACTGTTTTTT. The V call is TRBV5-5, the J call TRBJ1-4, with D tentatively TRBD1 (5 bases). This CDR3 is 15 amino acids long. With 4 bases removed from V and 8 bases from J, the gap between germline ends came to 18 bases. Germline V gene sequence: CDR1 SGHKS, CDR2 YYEKEE (reference sequence).